This passage covers 18 T cell receptor beta chains from one sample sequenced in a study of lymphopenia after photon versus proton radiotherapy. The protocol was immunoSEQ multiplex PCR, while the TCRdb copy is restricted to in-frame clones and leaves out a portion. The table has about 20,000 clones, just under 85% seen once. The starting material was peripheral blood, obtained from a patient treated with photon-based radiotherapy. All receptors come from a woman aged 45-60 years with pancreatic cancer.

This chain connects TRBV5-1 to TRBJ2-2, with TRBD1 matching 7 bases. V dropped 7 bases and J dropped 4; count of bases not matched to a gene: 7. CDR3 length: 14 amino acids. CDR1 SGHRS and CDR2 YFSETQ come from the germline V gene. The CDR3 coding sequence is TGCGCCAGCGATACAGGGGATGGCACCGGGGAGCTGTTTTTT. As protein: CASDTGDGTGELFF.

The genes are TRBV30 and TRBJ2-3, with 11 bases lining up with TRBD1. Germline CDR1 and CDR2: GTSNPN and SVGIG (reference sequence). V shed 0 bases, J shed 5 bases, and the junction held 4 bases outside the gene matches. This CDR3 region has 15 residues. This CDR3 is CAWSVKGQGGDTQYF. The DNA for the CDR3 is TGTGCCTGGAGTGTAAAGGGACAGGGGGGAGATACGCAGTATTTT.

This chain joins TRBV5-8 and TRBJ2-7; 11 nucleotides agree with TRBD2. The germline gives CDR1 SGHTS, CDR2 YDEGEE. This CDR3 has 15 residues. The ends lost 1 base at V and 1 base at J; junction bases unmatched: 1. Here the CDR3 reads CASSLLAGGSYEQYF. The DNA of the CDR3 is TGTGCCAGCAGCTTGCTAGCGGGAGGTTCCTACGAGCAGTACTTC.

The chain recombines TRBV19 with TRBJ2-1; the D is unclear. Trimming removed 10 bases from V and 9 bases from J, with 22 bases in between. The CDR3 runs 14 residues. Germline V gene lookup returns CDR1 LNHDA and CDR2 SQIVND (reference sequence). The chain's CDR3 is CATSLGPSLPEQFF. The CDR3 DNA reads as TGTGCCACCTCTCTCGGGCCGAGCCTCCCTGAGCAGTTCTTC.

This clone has a handful of counts. The chain is built from TRBV14 and TRBJ1-1; 7 nucleotides match TRBD1. The length of the CDR3 is 17 residues. Germline CDR1 reads SGHDN; CDR2 reads FVKESK. J gave up 5 bases and V 4 bases, and 16 bases lay outside the gene matches. The CDR3 DNA follows: TGTGCCAGCAGCCTAGAGGGGGCCCCTGAAAGATGGACTGAAGCTTTCTTT. Amino acid sequence: CASSLEGAPERWTEAFF.

V usage is TRBV5-8 and J usage is TRBJ1-5; weak D call: TRBD1 (6 bases). There are 17 residues in the CDR3. V lost 0 bases and J 0 bases, leaving 13 bases between the germline ends. Germline assignment: CDR1 SGHTS and CDR2 YDEGEE. In DNA, the CDR3 is TGTGCCAGCAGCTTGGACGACAGGCCTCGTAGCAATCAGCCCCAGCATTTT. It is translated as CASSLDDRPRSNQPQHF.

The gene calls are TRBV28 and TRBJ2-7; TRBD1 matches 10 bases. Germline V gene lookup returns CDR1 MDHEN and CDR2 SYDVKM. This CDR3 region has 14 residues. Unmatched junction bases numbered 6, after V lost 6 bases and J lost 4 bases. The CDR3 reads CASRLDRGPYEQYF. In DNA, the CDR3 is TGTGCCAGCAGATTAGACAGGGGGCCATACGAGCAGTACTTC.

This clone was observed a few times. J is TRBJ2-3 and V is TRBV4-2; 8 bases agree with TRBD2. CDR1 and CDR2 (germline): LGHNA, YNFKEQ. V was pared by 4 bases and J by 2 bases, with 17 bases of the junction left unmatched. The CDR3 loop spans 19 amino acids. CDR3 nucleotides: TGTGCCAGCAGCCCGCAAGGAGGGACTAGAGGGGGGCCCACAGATACGCAGTATTTT. Its protein is CASSPQGGTRGGPTDTQYF.

The chain links TRBV19 to TRBJ2-7, with 7 bases aligning to TRBD2. Trimming at V came to 1 base and at J to 5 bases, leaving 8 bases not matched to a gene. The CDR3 is 15 amino acids. CDR1 and CDR2 (germline): LNHDA, SQIVND (reference sequence). DNA for the CDR3: TGTGCCAGTAGTATAGGCGGCGGGAGACCCAACGAGCAGTACTTC. Its translation is CASSIGGGRPNEQYF.

This clone was counted only a few times. The V and J genes are TRBV6-1 and TRBJ1-5, with D hard to call. This CDR3 region has 12 residues. CDR1 and CDR2 from the germline V gene are MNHNS and SASEGT. The V gene lost 4 bases and the J gene lost 0 bases, with 1 base spanning the gap. For the CDR3, the DNA is TGTGCCAGCAGTGGTAGCAATCAGCCCCAGCATTTT. It is translated as CASSGSNQPQHF.

This sequence joins TRBV7-3 and TRBJ1-1; D gene uncertain. V shed 1 base and J shed 0 bases, with 9 bases lying between them. This CDR3 spans 15 amino acids. Germline CDR1 reads SGHTA; CDR2 reads FQGTGA. Written as DNA, the CDR3 is TGTGCCAGCAGCTTAATGCTCTACATGAACACTGAAGCTTTCTTT. Translated: CASSLMLYMNTEAFF.

The chain is built from TRBV27 and TRBJ1-2; D is undetermined. The CDR3 has 16 residues. Trimming took 3 bases from V and 4 from J, leaving 18 bases between them. The V gene's germline CDR1 is MNHEY and CDR2 SMNVEV (reference sequence). DNA for the CDR3: TGTGCCAGCAGTTTGGCCGGCGCCGTACCCCCCTATGGCTACACCTTC. Protein product: CASSLAGAVPPYGYTF.

The V and J genes are TRBV25-1 and TRBJ1-6; the D is unclear. There are 13 residues in the CDR3. Germline V lookup: CDR1 MGHDK, CDR2 SYGVNS. Trimming took 6 bases from V and 5 from J, leaving 8 bases between them. CDR3 in amino acids: CASRIVDNSPLHF. CDR3 DNA sequence: TGTGCCAGCAGGATTGTAGATAATTCACCCCTCCACTTT.

Only one count was recorded for this clone. The rearrangement joins TRBV7-9 to TRBJ2-7; D gene uncertain. Germline values: CDR1 SEHNR, CDR2 FQNEAQ (reference sequence). This CDR3 is 13 amino acids long. V was shortened by 4 bases and J by 2 bases, with 9 bases between the two germline ends. The chain's CDR3 is CASSSVKAYEQYF. DNA of the CDR3: TGTGCCAGCAGCTCGGTTAAGGCCTACGAGCAGTACTTC.

The chain uses TRBV30 and TRBJ1-3, with no clear D. The CDR3 extends over 14 amino acids. The germline CDR1 and CDR2 sequences are GTSNPN and SVGIG (reference sequence). V lost 4 bases, J lost 0 bases, and 10 bases lay in between. The chain's CDR3 is CAWMLPLSGNTIYF. CDR3 sequence (DNA): TGTGCCTGGATGCTCCCCCTCTCTGGAAACACCATATATTTT.

The genes are TRBV27 and TRBJ1-1; D unclear. Trimming removed 2 bases at V and 0 bases at J, with 4 bases between. Germline assignment: CDR1 MNHEY and CDR2 SMNVEV (reference sequence). This CDR3 is built from 13 residues. The chain's CDR3 is CASSLVVNTEAFF. CDR3 DNA sequence: TGTGCCAGCAGTTTAGTGGTGAACACTGAAGCTTTCTTT.

This chain joins TRBV6-5 and TRBJ2-7; maybe TRBD2 (5 bases). V was pared by 2 bases and J by 1 base, with 9 bases between. Looked up from germline, CDR1 is MNHEY and CDR2 is SVGAGI. The CDR3 totals 14 residues. The CDR3 DNA sequence: TGTGCCAGCAGTTACAACGGGAAATCCTACGAGCAGTACTTC. It translates to CASSYNGKSYEQYF.

The V and J genes are TRBV5-1 and TRBJ1-4; possible D gene TRBD1, 5 bases. The CDR3 is 15 residues long. From germline, CDR1 is SGHRS and CDR2 YFSETQ. The ends were cut back, 5 bases at V and 5 bases at J, with 16 bases in the middle. For the CDR3, the DNA is TGCGCCAGCAGGCCCTTCAGGGAGGAGAATGAAAAACTGTTTTTT. Amino acid sequence: CASRPFREENEKLFF.